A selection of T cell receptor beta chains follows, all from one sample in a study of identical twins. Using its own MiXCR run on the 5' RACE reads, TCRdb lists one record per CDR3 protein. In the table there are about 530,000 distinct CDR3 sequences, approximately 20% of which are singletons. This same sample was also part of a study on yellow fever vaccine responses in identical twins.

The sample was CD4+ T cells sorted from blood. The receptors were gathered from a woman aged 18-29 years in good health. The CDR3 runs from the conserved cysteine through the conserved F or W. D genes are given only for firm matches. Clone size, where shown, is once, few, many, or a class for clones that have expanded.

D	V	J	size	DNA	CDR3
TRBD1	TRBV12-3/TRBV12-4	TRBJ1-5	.	TGTGCCAGCAGACCCGGGACAGGATACAATCAGCCCCAGCATTTT	CASRPGTGYNQPQHF
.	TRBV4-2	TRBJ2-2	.	TGTGCCAGCAGGGTCACCTCCGGGACAAGGACCGGGGAGCTGTTTTTT	CASRVTSGTRTGELFF
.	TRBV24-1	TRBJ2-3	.	TGTGCCACCAGTGATTTTGATGATACGCAGTATTTT	CATSDFDDTQYF
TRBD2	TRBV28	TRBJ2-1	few	TGTGCCAGCACAACTAGCGGGAACAATGAGCAGTTCTTC	CASTTSGNNEQFF
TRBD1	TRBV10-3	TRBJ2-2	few	TGTGCCATCAGCCAATATGGGACAGCGAACACCGGGGAGCTGTTTTTT	CAISQYGTANTGELFF
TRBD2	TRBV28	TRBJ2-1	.	TGTGCTCATAGCGGGGGGGTATACAATGAGCAGTTCTTC	CAHSGGVYNEQFF
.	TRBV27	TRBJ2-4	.	TGTGCCAGCAGTTTATCAGGCGGCATAGCCAAAAACATTCAGTACTTC	CASSLSGGIAKNIQYF
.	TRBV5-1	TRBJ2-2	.	TGCGCCAGCAGATCGACAGTGAACACCGGGGAGCTGTTTTTT	CASRSTVNTGELFF
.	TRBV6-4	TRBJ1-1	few	TGTGCCAGCAGTAACAACGCGCTACAGGGTTCCGAAGCTTTCTTT	CASSNNALQGSEAFF
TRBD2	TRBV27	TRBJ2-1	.	TGTGCCAGCAGTTTAACCCAACTAGCGAGGGCTTGGTTCTTC	CASSLTQLARAWFF
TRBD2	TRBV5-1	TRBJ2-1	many	TGCGCCAGCAGCAAGGGACTAGCGGGAGACACCTACAATGAGCAGTTCTTC	CASSKGLAGDTYNEQFF
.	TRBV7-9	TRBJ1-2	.	TGTGCCAGCAGTCAGGTCGGTTCCGACTATGGCTACACCTTC	CASSQVGSDYGYTF
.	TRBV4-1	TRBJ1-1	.	TGCGCCAGCAGCCAAAACGAACAGCTGGGGAACACTGAAGCTTTCTTT	CASSQNEQLGNTEAFF
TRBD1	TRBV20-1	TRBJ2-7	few	TGCAGTGCTCCTCAGACAGGGGAACGCTACGAGCAGTACTTC	CSAPQTGERYEQYF
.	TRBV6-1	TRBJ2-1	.	TGTGCCAGCCTTGAGCGGCGAGGGGACTCCTACAATGAGCAGTTCTTC	CASLERRGDSYNEQFF
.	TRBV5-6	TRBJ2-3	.	TGTGCCAGCAGCTTGCCCCTGGAGGGCACAGATACGCAGTATTTT	CASSLPLEGTDTQYF
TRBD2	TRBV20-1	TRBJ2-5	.	TGCAGTGCTAGAGCCCTTAGCGGGAGGGAGGAAGAGACCCAGTACTTC	CSARALSGREEETQYF
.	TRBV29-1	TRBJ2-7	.	TGCAGCGTCACCCAGGCCTACGAGCAGTACTTC	CSVTQAYEQYF
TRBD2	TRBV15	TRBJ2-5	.	TGTGCCACCAGCAAGGAGGGACTAGCGAGAGAGACCCAGTACTTC	CATSKEGLARETQYF
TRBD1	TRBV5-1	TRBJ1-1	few	TGCGCCAGCAGCCCCAGGACAGGGGGCAAGAACACTGAAGCTTTCTTT	CASSPRTGGKNTEAFF
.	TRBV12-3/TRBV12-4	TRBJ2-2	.	TGTGCCAGCAGTCCCTTCCCGTTGGGAGAGAACACCGGGGAGCTGTTTTTT	CASSPFPLGENTGELFF
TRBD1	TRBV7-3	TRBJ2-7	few	TGTGCCAGCAGCTTTGGTACTCCCCATGGGACAGGGGCCTACGAGCAGTACTTC	CASSFGTPHGTGAYEQYF
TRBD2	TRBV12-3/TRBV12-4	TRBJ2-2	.	TGTGCCAGCAGTTTGGACAGACTAGCGGTTTACACCGGGGAGCTGTTTTTT	CASSLDRLAVYTGELFF
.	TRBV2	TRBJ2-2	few	TGTGCCAGCAGAGAACAGGGAGGGATCACCGGGGAGCTGTTTTTT	CASREQGGITGELFF
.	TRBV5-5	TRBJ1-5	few	TGTGCCAGCAGCCTAGCCGGGCCCCCGAGCCAGCCCCAGCATTTT	CASSLAGPPSQPQHF
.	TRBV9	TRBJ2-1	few	TGTGCCAGCAGCGTAGTTGATAGCGGCTACAATGAGCAGTTCTTC	CASSVVDSGYNEQFF
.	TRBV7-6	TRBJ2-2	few	TGTGCCAGCAGCTCCCGTACAGGGTTGTTCACCGGGGAGCTGTTTTTT	CASSSRTGLFTGELFF
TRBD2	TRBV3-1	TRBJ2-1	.	TGTGCCAGCAGCCAAGCCGGGACTAGCGTCAATGAGCAGTTCTTC	CASSQAGTSVNEQFF
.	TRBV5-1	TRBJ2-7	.	TGCGCCAGCAGCCTTCCCCCCTACGAGCAGTACTTC	CASSLPPYEQYF
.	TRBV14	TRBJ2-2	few	TGTGCCAGCAGCCAAATGGTCCGGAACACCGGGGAGCTGTTTTTT	CASSQMVRNTGELFF
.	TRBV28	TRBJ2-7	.	TGTGCCAGCAGATCGGGACAAAGTGGAGCCTACGAGCAGTACTTC	CASRSGQSGAYEQYF
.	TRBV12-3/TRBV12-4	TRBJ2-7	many	TGTGCCAGCAGTTTGACTAGCTCCTACGAGCAGTACTTC	CASSLTSSYEQYF
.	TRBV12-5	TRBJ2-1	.	TGTGCTAGTCGAATCGGGACCTACAATGAGCAGTTCTTC	CASRIGTYNEQFF
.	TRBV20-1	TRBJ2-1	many	TGCAGTGCTAGTTACGAGAATTACGTCAATGAGCAGTTCTTC	CSASYENYVNEQFF
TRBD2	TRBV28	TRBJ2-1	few	TGTGCCAGCAGGTCAGGACTAGCGGTTCCCTACAATGAGCAGTTCTTC	CASRSGLAVPYNEQFF
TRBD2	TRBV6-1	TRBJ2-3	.	TGTGCCAGCAGTGAAGCGCGACTAGCGGGGTCAGATACGCAGTATTTT	CASSEARLAGSDTQYF
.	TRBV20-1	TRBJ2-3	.	TGCAGTGCTAGCGCCCCTAGCGCAGATACGCAGTATTTT	CSASAPSADTQYF
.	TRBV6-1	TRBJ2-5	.	TGTGCCAGCAGTGGCGGACAGGCGGGGGAGACCCAGTACTTC	CASSGGQAGETQYF
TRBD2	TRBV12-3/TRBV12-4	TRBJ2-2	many	TGTGCCAGCAGGCCGACTAGCGGGAGGGGTACCGGGGAGCTGTTTTTT	CASRPTSGRGTGELFF
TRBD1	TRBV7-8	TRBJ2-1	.	TGTGCCAGCAGCTCATCGACAGGGTCGATGGGTGAGCAGTTCTTC	CASSSSTGSMGEQFF
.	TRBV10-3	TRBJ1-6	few	TGTGCCATCAGTGAGAGGCCCGGGTCAGGCTATAATTCACCCCTCCACTTT	CAISERPGSGYNSPLHF
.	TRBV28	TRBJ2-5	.	TGTGCCTGTGGCAGGCCGGTGTCCCAGTACTTC	CACGRPVSQYF